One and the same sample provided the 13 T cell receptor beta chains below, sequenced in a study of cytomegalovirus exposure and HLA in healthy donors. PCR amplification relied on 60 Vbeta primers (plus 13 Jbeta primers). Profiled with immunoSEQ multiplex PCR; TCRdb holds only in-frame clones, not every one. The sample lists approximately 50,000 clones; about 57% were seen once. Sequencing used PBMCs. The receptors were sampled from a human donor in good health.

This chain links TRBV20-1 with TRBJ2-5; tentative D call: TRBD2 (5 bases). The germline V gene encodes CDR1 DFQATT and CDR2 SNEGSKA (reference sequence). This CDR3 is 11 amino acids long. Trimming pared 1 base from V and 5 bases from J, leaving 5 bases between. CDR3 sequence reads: CSARAGETQYF. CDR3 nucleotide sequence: TGCAGTGCTAGAGCGGGGGAGACCCAGTACTTC.

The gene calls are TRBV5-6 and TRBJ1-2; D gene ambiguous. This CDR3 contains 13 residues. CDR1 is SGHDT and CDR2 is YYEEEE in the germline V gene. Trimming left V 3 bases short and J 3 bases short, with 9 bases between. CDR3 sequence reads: CASSSDTDYGYTF. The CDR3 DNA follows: TGTGCCAGCAGCTCCGACACGGACTATGGCTACACCTTC.

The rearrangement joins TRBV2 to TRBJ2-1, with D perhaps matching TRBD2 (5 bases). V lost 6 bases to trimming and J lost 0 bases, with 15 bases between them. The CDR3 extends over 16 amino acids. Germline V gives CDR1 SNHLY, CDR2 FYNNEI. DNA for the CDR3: TGTGCCAGCAGGGAATTGGGGAGAAGCTCCTACAATGAGCAGTTCTTC. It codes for CASRELGRSSYNEQFF.

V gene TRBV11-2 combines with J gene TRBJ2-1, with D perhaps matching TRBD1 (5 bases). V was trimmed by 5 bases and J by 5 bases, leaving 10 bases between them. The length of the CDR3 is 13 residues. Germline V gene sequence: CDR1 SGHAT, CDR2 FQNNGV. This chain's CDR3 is CASSTTVNNEQFF. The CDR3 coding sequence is TGTGCCAGCAGCACGACAGTAAACAATGAGCAGTTCTTC.

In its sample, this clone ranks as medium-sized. The CDR3 DNA is TGTGCCAGCAGGATGACAGGTTCCTACGAGCAGTACTTC. This codes for CASRMTGSYEQYF. This chain connects TRBV2 to TRBJ2-7, with TRBD1 as a possible D gene (6 bases). The CDR3 covers 13 residues. CDR1 is SNHLY, CDR2 FYNNEI, per germline. Trimming shortened V by 6 bases and J by 1 base, and 10 bases separated the two germline ends.

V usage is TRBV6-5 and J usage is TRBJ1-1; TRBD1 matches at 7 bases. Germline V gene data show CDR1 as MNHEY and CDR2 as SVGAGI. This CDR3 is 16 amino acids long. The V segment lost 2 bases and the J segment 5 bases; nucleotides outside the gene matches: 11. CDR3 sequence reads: CASSYGGGVKRTEAFF. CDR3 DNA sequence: TGTGCCAGCAGTTACGGAGGGGGCGTTAAGAGAACTGAAGCTTTCTTT.

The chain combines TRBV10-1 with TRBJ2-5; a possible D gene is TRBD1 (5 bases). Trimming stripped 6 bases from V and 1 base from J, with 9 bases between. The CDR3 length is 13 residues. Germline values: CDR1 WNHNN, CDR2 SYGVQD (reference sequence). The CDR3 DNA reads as TGCGCCAGCAGCCAGACAGTCCAAGAGACCCAGTACTTC. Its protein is CASSQTVQETQYF.

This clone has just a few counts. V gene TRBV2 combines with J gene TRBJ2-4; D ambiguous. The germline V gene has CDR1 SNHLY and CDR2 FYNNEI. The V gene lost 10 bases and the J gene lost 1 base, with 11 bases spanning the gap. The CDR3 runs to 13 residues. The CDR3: CATGDRAKNIQYF. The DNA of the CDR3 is TGTGCCACCGGAGATCGGGCCAAAAACATTCAGTACTTC.

CDR3 DNA: TGTGCCAGCACCCACGCGGGACTGTCCATTAATGAGCAGTTCTTC. It is translated as CASTHAGLSINEQFF. The V call is TRBV7-2, the J call TRBJ2-1; D may be TRBD2 (6 bases). The germline CDR1 and CDR2 sequences are SGHTA and FQGNSA. The length of the CDR3 is 15 residues. Trimming took 7 bases from V and 7 from J, leaving 20 bases between them. The complete variable domain, with remaining parts taken from reference TRBV7-2 and TRBJ2-1, reads GAGVSQSPSNKVTEKGKDVELRCDPISGHTALYWYRQSLGQGLEFLIYFQGNSAPDKSGLPSDRFSAERTGGSVSTLTIQRTQQEDSAVYLCASTHAGLSINEQFFGPGTRLTVL.

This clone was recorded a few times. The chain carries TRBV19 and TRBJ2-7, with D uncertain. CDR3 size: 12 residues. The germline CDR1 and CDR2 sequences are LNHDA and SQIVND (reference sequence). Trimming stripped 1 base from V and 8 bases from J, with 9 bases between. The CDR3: CASSIGVGQQYF. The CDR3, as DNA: TGTGCCAGTAGTATAGGGGTGGGCCAGCAGTACTTC.

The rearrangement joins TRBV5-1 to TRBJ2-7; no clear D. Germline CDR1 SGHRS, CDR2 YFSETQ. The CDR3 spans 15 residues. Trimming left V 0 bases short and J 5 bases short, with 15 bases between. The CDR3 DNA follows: TGCGCCAGCAGCTTGGGGGCAGGTGGATTCGACGAGCAGTACTTC. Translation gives CASSLGAGGFDEQYF.

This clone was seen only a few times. CDR3 nucleotides: TGTGCCAGCAGCCCACGGGGGGGGGCGGGAGATACGCAGTATTTT. This translates into CASSPRGGAGDTQYF. The rearrangement uses TRBV7-2 and TRBJ2-3; 8 nucleotides line up with TRBD2. This CDR3 contains 15 residues. Losses at the gene ends were 5 bases for V and 5 bases for J; bases not matched to a gene: 9. Per germline, CDR1 SGHTA and CDR2 FQGNSA.

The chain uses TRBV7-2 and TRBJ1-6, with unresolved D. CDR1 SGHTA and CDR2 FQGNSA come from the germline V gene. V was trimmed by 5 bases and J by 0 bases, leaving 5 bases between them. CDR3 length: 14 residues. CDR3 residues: CASSGSSYNSPLHF. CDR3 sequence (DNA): TGTGCCAGCAGCGGGAGCTCCTATAATTCACCCCTCCACTTT.